Below are 18 T cell receptor beta chains sequenced from a single sample in a study of T cells after posttransplantation cyclophosphamide. Controls had myeloablative marrow grafts with methotrexate and calcineurin inhibitor, sampled at 1 year. Here immunoSEQ multiplex PCR was the method, and the copy in TCRdb shows in-frame clones only, minus some. This table holds about 21,000 clones, approximately 83% found once. The specimen was PBMCs, collected about 360 days after allogeneic stem cell transplant with calcineurin inhibitor and methotrexate. All receptors come from a female patient under 45 who received an allogeneic stem cell transplant from an unrelated donor, was CMV-positive, and had acute and chronic GVHD. Some T cells may possibly be graft donor cells.

This chain links TRBV2 with TRBJ2-4, with unresolved D. Germline CDR1 and CDR2: SNHLY and FYNNEI. V gave up 6 bases and J gave up 8 bases, with 14 bases separating them. The CDR3 runs to 13 residues. The chain's CDR3 is CASRLLVVDIQYF. DNA for the CDR3: TGTGCCAGCAGGCTTCTAGTCGTGGACATTCAGTACTTC.

V usage is TRBV15 and J usage is TRBJ2-1; D is unresolved. The CDR3 totals 12 residues. V was shortened by 4 bases and J by 6 bases, with 7 bases between the two germline ends. CDR1 and CDR2 (germline): LNHNV, YYDKDF (reference sequence). The CDR3 nucleotides read TGTGCCACCAGCATCCCACTCAATGAGCAGTTCTTC. It is translated as CATSIPLNEQFF. The complete variable domain, with remaining parts taken from reference TRBV15 and TRBJ2-1, reads DAMVIQNPRYQVTQFGKPVTLSCSQTLNHNVMYWYQQKSSQAPKLLFHYYDKDFNNEADTPDNFQSRRPNTSFCFLDIRSPGLGDTAMYLCATSIPLNEQFFGPGTRLTVL.

The chain uses TRBV14 and TRBJ1-1; no clear D. Trimming removed 2 bases at V and 3 bases at J, with 10 bases between. This CDR3 is built from 14 residues. The germline V gene has CDR1 SGHDN and CDR2 FVKESK. The CDR3 DNA sequence: TGTGCCAGCAGCCAATCCCCTCGGTACACTGAAGCTTTCTTT. Translated, it gives CASSQSPRYTEAFF.

A remark on this clone: Its ends do not fully match the called genes, so a read error is possible. This chain joins TRBV7-6 and TRBJ2-7; D is possibly TRBD1 (6 bases). The germline CDR1 and CDR2 sequences are SGHVS and FNYEAQ. The CDR3 covers 13 residues. The CDR3 spells CASSRDISYERYF. For the CDR3, the DNA is TGTGCCAGCAGCCGGGACATCTCCTACGAGCGGTACTTC.

This chain links TRBV28 with TRBJ2-7; D is perhaps TRBD1 (6 bases). The CDR3 has 14 residues. The V end was cut by 5 bases, the J end by 6 bases, with 17 bases between. Germline CDR1 reads MDHEN; CDR2 reads SYDVKM. The CDR3 nucleotides are TGTGCCAGCAGTCCATGGGACATAAAGTCCGAGCAGTACTTC. Translating it yields CASSPWDIKSEQYF.

The genes are TRBV7-9 and TRBJ2-1; 8 bases fit TRBD2. Unmatched junction bases numbered 9, after V lost 7 bases and J lost 7 bases. CDR3 length: 14 amino acids. Germline CDR1 SEHNR, CDR2 FQNEAQ (reference sequence). The CDR3 DNA is TGTGCCAGCATCGACGGGACTAGTCTGAATGAGCAGTTCTTC. It codes for CASIDGTSLNEQFF.

V is TRBV7-6 and J is TRBJ2-5, with D perhaps TRBD1 (5 bases). Per the germline V gene, CDR1 is SGHVS and CDR2 is FNYEAQ. V was shortened by 2 bases and J by 6 bases, with 13 bases between the two germline ends. The CDR3 extends over 14 amino acids. For the CDR3, the DNA is TGTGCCAGCAGCTTACAGGGATCGGAGAAGACCCAGTACTTC. It is translated as CASSLQGSEKTQYF.

The V call is TRBV5-1, the J call TRBJ2-1; 7 positions agree with TRBD1. CDR3 size: 15 residues. The germline gives CDR1 SGHRS, CDR2 YFSETQ. V lost 6 bases to trimming and J lost 4 bases; unmatched junction nucleotides: 10. The CDR3 DNA follows: TGCGCCAGCACCCTCACCGGGACAGCTTACAATGAGCAGTTCTTC. Translating it yields CASTLTGTAYNEQFF.

The chain is built from TRBV29-1 and TRBJ1-1; D call uncertain. The V end lost 0 bases, the J end lost 6 bases, and 8 bases lay between the germline ends. Germline V gene data show CDR1 as SQVTM and CDR2 as ANQGSEA. The CDR3 spans 12 residues. This CDR3 is CSVEDPASEAFF. The DNA of the CDR3 is TGCAGCGTTGAAGATCCTGCGTCTGAAGCTTTCTTT.

This clone was detected once. The chain recombines TRBV7-2 with TRBJ1-4; D might be TRBD1 (6 bases). The germline V gene encodes CDR1 SGHTA and CDR2 FQGNSA. The CDR3 contains 19 residues. V was pared by 3 bases and J by 8 bases, with 28 bases between. The CDR3 protein is CASSLRDTPWGYMNEKLFF. The CDR3 coding sequence is TGTGCCAGCAGCTTGAGGGACACCCCCTGGGGATATATGAACGAAAAACTGTTTTTT.

This chain's CDR3 is CASSYSKGGTNQPQHF. In nucleotides, the CDR3 is TGTGCCAGCAGTTACTCGAAAGGAGGCACAAATCAGCCCCAGCATTTT. V is TRBV6-6 and J is TRBJ1-5, with D hard to call. The CDR3 covers 16 residues. Trimming cost V 0 bases and J 4 bases, with 13 bases left between them. Per the germline V gene, CDR1 is MNHNY and CDR2 is SVGAGI (reference sequence).

This clone was counted once. This CDR3 reads CASSPGQQKETQYF. The CDR3 bases are TGCGCCAGCAGCCCGGGACAGCAGAAAGAGACCCAGTACTTC. V and J are TRBV5-1 and TRBJ2-5; 7 bases fit TRBD1. The V gene's germline CDR1 is SGHRS and CDR2 YFSETQ. V was pared by 4 bases and J by 3 bases, with 6 bases of the junction left unmatched. This CDR3 has 14 residues. The full variable domain, its missing parts supplied by reference TRBV5-1 and TRBJ2-5, is KAGVTQTPRYLIKTRGQQVTLSCSPISGHRSVSWYQQTPGQGLQFLFEYFSETQRNKGNFPGRFSGRQFSNSRSEMNVSTLELGDSALYLCASSPGQQKETQYFGPGTRLLVL.

V and J are TRBV18 and TRBJ2-3, with a possible D match to TRBD2 (5 bases). Trimming left V 4 bases short and J 1 base short, with 15 bases between. The germline gives CDR1 KGHSH, CDR2 LQKENI. This CDR3 region has 16 residues. The DNA of the CDR3 is TGTGCCAGCTCACGTCGAAGGAGCGGAGGCACAGATACGCAGTATTTT. Translating it yields CASSRRRSGGTDTQYF.

Regarding this clone: The CDR3 end shows no conserved phenylalanine or tryptophan, and so a read error is likely. The chain links TRBV5-1 to TRBJ2-3, with TRBD2 identical over 7 bases. CDR3 length equals 16 residues. Germline lookup yields CDR1 SGHRS and CDR2 YFSETQ. Unmatched junction bases numbered 11, after V lost 1 base and J lost 6 bases. In nucleotides, the CDR3 is TGCGCCAGCAGCTTGTGGGGACCTGGGGGGGATGATACGCAGTATGTT. This gives the protein CASSLWGPGGDDTQYV.

The chain links TRBV6-6 to TRBJ2-7; D might be TRBD1 (6 bases). From germline, CDR1 is MNHNY and CDR2 SVGAGI (reference sequence). Between the trimmed V and J ends, which lost 8 bases and 2 bases, there was a span of 10 bases. This CDR3 comprises 12 residues. In DNA, the CDR3 is TGTGCCAGCGGGAACAGGGCCTACGAGCAGTACTTC. Translated, it gives CASGNRAYEQYF.

The V and J genes are TRBV19 and TRBJ1-5, with a possible D match to TRBD1 (6 bases). V lost 3 bases to trimming and J lost 3 bases, with 12 bases between them. CDR1 is LNHDA and CDR2 is SQIVND in the germline V gene (reference sequence). The CDR3 is 15 residues long. The CDR3 DNA reads TGTGCCAGTAGTATCCGGGACACCTCCAATCAGCCCCAGCATTTT. Translating it yields CASSIRDTSNQPQHF.

This chain joins TRBV30 and TRBJ2-2, with 9 positions matching TRBD1. The CDR3 contains 16 residues. V shed 1 base, J shed 5 bases, and the junction held 8 bases outside the gene matches. Germline lookup yields CDR1 GTSNPN and CDR2 SVGIG (reference sequence). CDR3 loop: CAWSATRTGVTGELFF. DNA for the CDR3: TGTGCCTGGAGTGCGACCCGGACAGGGGTGACCGGGGAGCTGTTTTTT.

DNA for the CDR3: TGTGCCAGTAGTCCTACAGGGATCAACGAGCAGTACTTC. Protein product: CASSPTGINEQYF. This chain links TRBV19 with TRBJ2-7; perhaps TRBD1 as D (6 bases). Trimming shortened V by 5 bases and J by 5 bases, and 13 bases separated the two germline ends. Germline lookup yields CDR1 LNHDA and CDR2 SQIVND (reference sequence). The CDR3 runs to 13 residues.